The 19 T cell receptor beta chains in this list originate from one sample, sequenced in a study of blood T cell repertoires in COVID-19. The repertoire was sequenced with immunoSEQ multiplex PCR; TCRdb's copy has only in-frame clones and lacks some. The data contain under 300,000 clones, around 89% of them singletons. Sample: peripheral blood. The receptor set was obtained from a woman in her thirties or forties who had recovered from COVID-19.

The chain employs TRBV5-6 and TRBJ1-2; weak D call: TRBD1 (5 bases). The CDR3 spans 14 residues. V was cut by 1 base and J by 8 bases, with 15 bases left in between. Germline assignment: CDR1 SGHDT and CDR2 YYEEEE. The CDR3 protein is CASSLPGEGAGYTF. The CDR3 DNA sequence: TGTGCCAGCAGCTTGCCGGGGGAGGGTGCGGGCTACACCTTC.

This chain uses TRBV7-9 with TRBJ1-2; D possibly corresponds to TRBD1 (6 bases). Germline V gene sequence: CDR1 SEHNR, CDR2 FQNEAQ (reference sequence). CDR3 length: 14 residues. Trimming left V 3 bases short and J 8 bases short, with 16 bases between. The CDR3 reads CASSFPTGLGGYTF. The CDR3 nucleotides read TGTGCCAGCAGCTTCCCGACAGGTCTTGGAGGCTACACCTTC. The full variable domain, with the rest looked up from reference TRBV7-9 and TRBJ1-2, is DTGVSQNPRHKITKRGQNVTFRCDPISEHNRLYWYRQTLGQGPEFLTYFQNEAQLEKSRLLSDRFSAERPKGSFSTLEIQRTEQGDSAMYLCASSFPTGLGGYTFGSGTRLTVV.

This clone was observed a few times. The same CDR3 is also encoded by other DNA sequences in this sample. The chain combines TRBV6-1 with TRBJ1-1; D not resolved. The V gene lost 2 bases and the J gene lost 1 base, with 8 bases spanning the gap. The CDR3 sequence is 14 residues long. The germline V gene encodes CDR1 MNHNS and CDR2 SASEGT. CDR3 residues: CASSERSGNTEAFF. As DNA, the CDR3 is TGTGCCAGCAGTGAACGGTCAGGGAACACTGAAGCTTTCTTT.

This clone was recorded a few times. The chain links TRBV29-1 to TRBJ1-5; 8 bases line up with TRBD1. CDR1 is SQVTM and CDR2 is ANQGSEA in the germline V gene. The CDR3 sequence is 13 residues long. After removal of 7 bases from V and 3 bases from J, the junction contained 5 bases not matched to a gene. The CDR3 reads CSAKQGDNQPQHF. The DNA of the CDR3 is TGCAGCGCCAAACAGGGGGACAATCAGCCCCAGCATTTT. Supplemented by reference TRBV29-1 and TRBJ1-5, the full variable domain reads SAVISQKPSRDICQRGTSLTIQCQVDSQVTMMFWYRQQPGQSLTLIATANQGSEATYESGFVIDKFPISRPNLTFSTLTVSNMSPEDSSIYLCSAKQGDNQPQHFGDGTRLSIL.

This chain uses TRBV5-4 with TRBJ2-3, with D perhaps matching TRBD1 (5 bases). This CDR3 region has 15 residues. Germline V CDR1 and CDR2: SGHNT, YYREEE (reference sequence). V was cut by 4 bases and J by 1 base, with 13 bases left in between. This CDR3 reads CASSPRGSGTDTQYF. For the CDR3, the DNA is TGTGCCAGCAGCCCAAGGGGTTCTGGCACAGATACGCAGTATTTT.

The V gene is TRBV28, the J gene TRBJ2-3, with D possibly TRBD2 on 5 matching bases. Germline assignment: CDR1 MDHEN and CDR2 SYDVKM. V was pared by 0 bases and J by 10 bases, with 14 bases between. This CDR3 has 14 residues. The CDR3 DNA follows: TGTGCCAGCAGTTTATGGTCCGACGGAGGAGCGCAGTATTTT. This translates into CASSLWSDGGAQYF.

The chain joins TRBV5-5 to TRBJ2-3; tentatively, D is TRBD2 (7 bases). V was shortened by 2 bases and J by 4 bases, with 14 bases between the two germline ends. In germline, CDR1 is SGHKS, CDR2 YYEKEE (reference sequence). CDR3 length: 15 residues. The CDR3: CASSLGGGRPDTQYF. The CDR3 region has the DNA TGTGCCAGCAGCTTAGGGGGAGGGCGCCCAGATACGCAGTATTTT.

The chain uses TRBV6-6 and TRBJ1-4, with D hard to call. V lost 4 bases and J 0 bases, leaving 12 bases between the germline ends. Germline CDR1 is MNHNY and CDR2 is SVGAGI (reference sequence). This CDR3 has 16 residues. The DNA for the CDR3 is TGTGCCAGCAGTTCGCCGGACGGGGCAACTAATGAAAAACTGTTTTTT. Amino acids: CASSSPDGATNEKLFF.

The chain links TRBV5-1 to TRBJ1-4; tentatively, D is TRBD1 (6 bases). Germline lookup yields CDR1 SGHRS and CDR2 YFSETQ. The CDR3 contains 16 residues. Trimming shortened V by 4 bases and J by 8 bases, and 21 bases separated the two germline ends. The CDR3 region is CASSPGTPPVGEKLFF. Written as DNA, the CDR3 is TGCGCCAGCAGCCCTGGGACACCCCCGGTCGGCGAAAAACTGTTTTTT.

V is TRBV3-1 (or the pseudogene TRBV3-2) and J is TRBJ2-7; 7 bases are shared with TRBD1. The V gene's germline CDR1 is LGHDT and CDR2 YNNKEL (reference sequence). Trimming removed 0 bases from V and 3 bases from J; junction bases left unmatched: 5. This CDR3 is 15 amino acids long. The CDR3 loop is CASSQEWDSYYEQYF. The CDR3 coding sequence is TGTGCCAGCAGCCAAGAGTGGGACAGCTACTACGAGCAGTACTTC.

The chain links TRBV6-6 to TRBJ2-5; 8 positions match TRBD1. Unmatched junction bases numbered 9, after V lost 6 bases and J lost 3 bases. Germline values: CDR1 MNHNY, CDR2 SVGAGI (reference sequence). This CDR3 spans 15 amino acids. The CDR3 region has the DNA TGTGCCAGCAGCAGTCCCCAGGGGGCCAAAGAGACCCAGTACTTC. Protein product: CASSSPQGAKETQYF.

V and J are TRBV12-2 and TRBJ2-1; TRBD1, the table's D call, was not compared with the DNA. TRBV12-2 is described as a pseudogene. The CDR3 runs to 18 residues. The CDR3 DNA reads as TGTGCAAGTCGCTTAGCGCGGCTCGCCCAGGGTAACTACAATGAGCAGTTCTTC. Translated, it gives CASRLARLAQGNYNEQFF.

The chain is built from TRBV6-2 or TRBV6-3 and TRBJ2-5, with 7 bases fitting TRBD2. CDR1 MNHEY and CDR2 SVGEGT come from the germline V gene. The CDR3 length is 18 residues. Trimming at V came to 1 base and at J to 1 base, leaving 12 bases not matched to a gene. CDR3 sequence: CASSYYPRGSGLQETQYF. The CDR3 nucleotides are TGTGCCAGCAGTTACTACCCCCGGGGTAGCGGGCTCCAAGAGACCCAGTACTTC.

The chain joins TRBV24-1 to TRBJ2-3, with 10 nucleotides matching TRBD2. The J segment lost 4 bases and the V segment lost 5 bases, leaving 5 bases of the junction unmatched. The CDR3 consists of 15 residues. From germline, CDR1 is KGHDR and CDR2 SFDVKD. The DNA of the CDR3 is TGTGCCACCAGTGCGGCTAGCGGGAGTTCAGATACGCAGTATTTT. Translated: CATSAASGSSDTQYF.

V is TRBV30 and J is TRBJ1-6; D gene unclear. Germline CDR1 is GTSNPN and CDR2 is SVGIG (reference sequence). V was pared by 0 bases and J by 18 bases, with 12 bases between. The CDR3 sequence is 11 residues long. In nucleotides, the CDR3 is TGTGCCTGGAGTGTACTGGAACAGCACCACTTT. It is translated as CAWSVLEQHHF.

This rearrangement joins TRBV6-5 to TRBJ2-5; a weak D match, TRBD2 (6 bases). V was shortened by 6 bases and J by 1 base, with 9 bases between the two germline ends. The germline gives CDR1 MNHEY, CDR2 SVGAGI. The CDR3 loop spans 13 amino acids. CDR3 amino acids: CASRTLAQETQYF. The CDR3 nucleotides read TGTGCCAGCAGAACACTAGCCCAAGAGACCCAGTACTTC.

The V call is TRBV4-2, the J call TRBJ2-7; 7 bases match TRBD1. V lost 1 base, J lost 6 bases, and 9 bases stayed unmatched. Germline-derived CDR1 and CDR2 are LGHNA and YNFKEQ. This CDR3 has 15 residues. The CDR3 here is CASSQAGRGLIEQYF. The CDR3 coding sequence is TGTGCCAGCAGCCAAGCGGGCAGGGGGTTAATCGAGCAGTACTTC.

The chain recombines TRBV29-1 with TRBJ2-1; the match to TRBD2 covers 8 bases. The CDR3 totals 14 residues. Germline assignment: CDR1 SQVTM and CDR2 ANQGSEA. After removal of 4 bases from V and 7 bases from J, the junction contained 9 bases not matched to a gene. CDR3: CSVGLAGTWNEQFF. CDR3 DNA: TGCAGCGTTGGGCTAGCGGGCACCTGGAATGAGCAGTTCTTC.

The J gene is TRBJ1-4, the V gene TRBV6-6, with D possibly matching TRBD1 (5 bases). Trimming cost V 7 bases and J 6 bases, with 12 bases left between them. CDR1 MNHNY and CDR2 SVGAGI come from the germline V gene (reference sequence). This CDR3 is 13 amino acids long. The CDR3 DNA reads TGTGCCAGCACTCGTCAGGGCCATGAAAAACTGTTTTTT. It yields the protein CASTRQGHEKLFF.